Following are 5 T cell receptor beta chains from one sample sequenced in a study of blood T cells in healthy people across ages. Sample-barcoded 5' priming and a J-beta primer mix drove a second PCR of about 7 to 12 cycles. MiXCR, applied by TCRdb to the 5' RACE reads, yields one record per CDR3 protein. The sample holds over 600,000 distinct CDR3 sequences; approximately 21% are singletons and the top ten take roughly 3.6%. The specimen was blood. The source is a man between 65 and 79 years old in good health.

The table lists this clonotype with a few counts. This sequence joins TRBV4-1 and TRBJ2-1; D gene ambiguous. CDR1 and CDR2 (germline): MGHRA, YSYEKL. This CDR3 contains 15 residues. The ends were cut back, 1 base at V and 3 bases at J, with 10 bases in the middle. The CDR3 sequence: CASSQGRSDYNEQFF. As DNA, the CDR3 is TGCGCCAGCAGCCAAGGGCGGAGTGACTACAATGAGCAGTTCTTC.

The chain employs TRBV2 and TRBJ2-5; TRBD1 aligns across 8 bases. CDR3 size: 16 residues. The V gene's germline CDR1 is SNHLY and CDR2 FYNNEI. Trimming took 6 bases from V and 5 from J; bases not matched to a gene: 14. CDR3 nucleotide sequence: TGTGCCAGCAGAAGAAATAAGGACAGGGAGCGCGAGACCCAGTACTTC. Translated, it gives CASRRNKDRERETQYF.

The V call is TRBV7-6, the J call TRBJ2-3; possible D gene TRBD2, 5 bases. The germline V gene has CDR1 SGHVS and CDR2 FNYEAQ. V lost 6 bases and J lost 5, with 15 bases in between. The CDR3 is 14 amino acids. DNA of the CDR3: TGTGCCAGCAGTCGAGACGGGGTTTTAGATACGCAGTATTTT. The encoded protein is CASSRDGVLDTQYF.

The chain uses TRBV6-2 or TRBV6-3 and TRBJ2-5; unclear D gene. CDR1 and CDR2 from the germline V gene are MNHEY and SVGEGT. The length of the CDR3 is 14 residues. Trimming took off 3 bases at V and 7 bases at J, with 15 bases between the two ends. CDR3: CASSYGQTIGTQYF. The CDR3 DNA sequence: TGTGCCAGCAGTTATGGGCAGACGATCGGGACCCAGTACTTC.

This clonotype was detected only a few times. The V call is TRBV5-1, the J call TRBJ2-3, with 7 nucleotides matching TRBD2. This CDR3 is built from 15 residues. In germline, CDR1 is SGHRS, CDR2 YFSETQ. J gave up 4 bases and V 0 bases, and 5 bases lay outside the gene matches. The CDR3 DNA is TGCGCCAGCAGCTTGGGAGGCGGGAGTGCAGATACGCAGTATTTT. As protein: CASSLGGGSADTQYF.